This T cell receptor beta chain was captured in a study of PD-1 blockade in classical Hodgkin lymphoma. Study-wide context: Intravenous delivery of nivolumab at 3 mg/kg to patients occurred every 2 weeks.

The study's findings and limits: Significantly greater TCR diversity emerged by C4D1 in CD4+ cells but not CD8+ cells. Newly diagnosed patients and complete responders had comparable diversity at baseline. Baseline TCR diversity was reportedly lower in newly diagnosed patients than in healthy donors. It was reported as lower still in relapsed/refractory patients.

For this clone: Antigen unknown.

Noted time point: cycle 4 day 1 (C4D1), after about 6 weeks of nivolumab. Every patient relapsed after autologous stem cell transplantation, and brentuximab vedotin exposure varied. The investigators isolated CD8+ T cells from thawed PBMCs using magnetic negative selection. Generated by immunoSEQ multiplex PCR, the TCRdb table keeps only in-frame clones and is missing some. The data hold some 14,000 clones, with about nine tenths observed a single time. Germline loops: CDR1 SQVTM, CDR2 ANQGSEA. The CDR3 loop spans 14 amino acids. Losses at the gene ends were 7 bases for V and 7 bases for J; bases not matched to a gene: 13.

The gene calls are TRBV29-1 and TRBJ1-1, with 9 positions matching TRBD1. The TCR was taken from a human donor with classical Hodgkin lymphoma. Specimen: CD8+ T cells from blood, collected before the fourth cycle of nivolumab. In DNA, the CDR3 is TGCAGCGGTGTGGACAGGGGCGGAGTGGGTGAAGCTTTCTTT. Its protein is CSGVDRGGVGEAFF.